Presented here are 13 T cell receptor beta chains from one specimen sequenced in a study of blood T cell repertoires in COVID-19. Here immunoSEQ multiplex PCR was the method, and the copy in TCRdb shows in-frame clones only, minus some. The sample lists hundreds of thousands of clones, 85% to 90% occurring once. Sequencing was performed on peripheral blood. The receptors come from a woman younger than 45 with acute or convalescent COVID-19.

This chain links TRBV2 with TRBJ2-3; D gene ambiguous. The germline V and J ends were trimmed by 3 bases and 3 bases, with 13 bases remaining between them. Germline CDR1 and CDR2: SNHLY and FYNNEI. The CDR3 has 15 amino acids. This CDR3 is CASSDRLDATDTQYF. The CDR3 DNA follows: TGTGCCAGCAGTGATCGGCTAGATGCGACAGATACGCAGTATTTT.

This clone has more than one count but fewer than ten. This sequence joins TRBV6-2 or TRBV6-3 and TRBJ2-1; D gene uncertain. CDR3 length equals 14 residues. V shed 5 bases and J shed 5 bases, with 13 bases lying between them. Germline CDR1 and CDR2: MNHEY and SVGEGT. CDR3 sequence: CASSHHSKHNEQFF. The CDR3 coding sequence is TGTGCCAGCAGTCACCATTCCAAGCACAATGAGCAGTTCTTC.

The CDR3, as DNA: TGCGCCAGCAGCTTGGACTCTGGGGGGGTGAGCTCCTACGAGCAGTACTTC. Translated, it gives CASSLDSGGVSSYEQYF. This chain links TRBV5-1 with TRBJ2-7, with 7 bases identical to TRBD2. The CDR3 runs 17 residues. Germline V gene data show CDR1 as SGHRS and CDR2 as YFSETQ. J gave up 0 bases and V 0 bases, and 9 bases lay outside the gene matches.

This chain links TRBV2 with TRBJ2-2; no clear D. Trimming removed 4 bases at V and 1 base at J, with 10 bases between. This CDR3 has 15 residues. Per the germline V gene, CDR1 is SNHLY and CDR2 is FYNNEI. The chain's CDR3 is CASSGEVGNTGELFF. DNA of the CDR3: TGTGCCAGCAGTGGAGAGGTTGGGAACACCGGGGAGCTGTTTTTT.

The rearrangement joins TRBV5-4 to TRBJ2-1; TRBD1 matches 7 bases. Germline V gene data show CDR1 as SGHNT and CDR2 as YYREEE (reference sequence). This CDR3 spans 20 amino acids. V lost 2 bases, J lost 3 bases, and 20 bases stayed unmatched. The CDR3 spells CASSLPPGQSDVISYNEQFF. For the CDR3, the DNA is TGTGCCAGCAGCTTACCTCCGGGACAGAGTGATGTAATTAGCTACAATGAGCAGTTCTTC.

The rearrangement links TRBV5-1 to TRBJ2-5; 7 bases are shared with TRBD1. V lost 4 bases to trimming and J lost 4 bases; unmatched junction nucleotides: 4. This CDR3 is built from 13 residues. CDR1 SGHRS and CDR2 YFSETQ come from the germline V gene. CDR3 sequence: CASSRQGPETQYF. In DNA, the CDR3 is TGCGCCAGCAGCCGACAGGGTCCAGAGACCCAGTACTTC.

The chain is built from TRBV20-1 and TRBJ2-5; 11 positions match TRBD2. Looked up from germline, CDR1 is DFQATT and CDR2 is SNEGSKA (reference sequence). The CDR3 totals 15 residues. Unmatched junction bases numbered 7, after V lost 3 bases and J lost 4 bases. The CDR3 protein is CSASTSGGRRETQYF. The CDR3 nucleotides read TGCAGTGCTAGTACTAGCGGGGGACGGAGAGAGACCCAGTACTTC.

The chain links TRBV29-1 to TRBJ1-3; D might be TRBD1 (6 bases). This CDR3 region has 14 residues. The germline gives CDR1 SQVTM, CDR2 ANQGSEA. Trimming shortened V by 5 bases and J by 1 base, and 12 bases separated the two germline ends. The CDR3 loop is CSVFGGESGNTIYF. The CDR3 nucleotides are TGCAGCGTTTTTGGGGGCGAATCTGGAAACACCATATATTTT.

This clone was detected only a few times. V is TRBV27 and J is TRBJ2-1, with TRBD2 identical over 12 bases. This CDR3 is 16 amino acids long. CDR1 and CDR2 from the germline V gene are MNHEY and SMNVEV (reference sequence). V was clipped by 2 bases and J by 8 bases; unmatched bases: 7. The DNA for the CDR3 is TGTGCCAGCAGTTTAGGCCGGACTAGCGGGGTGTATGAGCAGTTCTTC. Residues: CASSLGRTSGVYEQFF.

The V call is TRBV7-2, the J call TRBJ2-7; 8 positions agree with TRBD1. Germline assignment: CDR1 SGHTA and CDR2 FQGNSA. The CDR3 length is 14 residues. V dropped 5 bases and J dropped 4; count of bases not matched to a gene: 7. The CDR3 DNA is TGTGCCAGCAGCCCGTCCCGGGACAGGTACGAGCAGTACTTC. It encodes CASSPSRDRYEQYF.

The CDR3 DNA reads TGTGCCAGCAGTTACTCAATTCAGGGGGGCACTGAAGCTTTCTTT. Translating it yields CASSYSIQGGTEAFF. The rearrangement uses TRBV6-5 and TRBJ1-1; 7 positions agree with TRBD1. Germline CDR1 reads MNHEY; CDR2 reads SVGAGI. V lost 0 bases and J lost 4; bases outside the gene matches: 5. The CDR3 contains 15 residues.

The genes are TRBV14 and TRBJ2-3, with TRBD2 matching 10 bases. The CDR3 contains 15 residues. V lost 4 bases, J lost 3 bases, and 4 bases stayed unmatched. From germline, CDR1 is SGHDN and CDR2 FVKESK. For the CDR3, the DNA is TGTGCCAGCAGCCCTCTAGCGGGGGTGACAGATACGCAGTATTTT. Encoded protein: CASSPLAGVTDTQYF. Together with reference TRBV14 and TRBJ2-3, the CDR3 gives the full variable domain: EAGVTQFPSHSVIEKGQTVTLRCDPISGHDNLYWYRRVMGKEIKFLLHFVKESKQDESGMPNNRFLAERTGGTYSTLKVQPAELEDSGVYFCASSPLAGVTDTQYFGPGTRLTVL.

The chain couples TRBV9 to TRBJ1-2; 8 bases are a match to TRBD1. The CDR3 length is 14 residues. Germline CDR1 SGDLS, CDR2 YYNGEE. J lost 3 bases, V lost 4 bases, and 5 bases had no gene match. CDR3 sequence (DNA): TGTGCCAGCAGCTACGGGACAGGTGACTATGGCTACACCTTC. It encodes CASSYGTGDYGYTF.